This T cell receptor beta chain came from a study of T cells after yellow fever vaccination. Study information: The SMART-Seq v4 Ultra Low Input method served to prepare the low-cell-number fractions.

Points from the study as a whole: Overall, a small share of clonotypes was seen in both CD4 and CD8 compartments.

CDR1 is MGHDK and CDR2 is SYGVNS in the germline V gene. The CDR3 is 14 amino acids. Trimming shortened V by 5 bases and J by 0 bases, and 10 bases separated the two germline ends. This clonotype was seen a handful of times. What it recognizes is unknown. A 5'RACE template-switching step, the method used to make TCR cDNA, added a universal primer site and UMIs. Each CDR3 protein gets one entry after TCRdb re-called the 5' RACE reads with MiXCR. The profile covers over 300,000 distinct CDR3 sequences, with around 6.8% appearing a single time and 15% to 20% taken by the ten largest. This TCR was recovered from a man in his late teens or twenties who received the YFV17D yellow fever vaccine. The sequenced sample was PBMCs, obtained 35 to 50 days after the first yellow fever vaccination. The V call is TRBV25-1, the J call TRBJ2-5, with unresolved D. The CDR3 region has the DNA TGTGCCAGCAGTCCTCTCGACAACCAAGAGACCCAGTACTTC. This translates into CASSPLDNQETQYF.